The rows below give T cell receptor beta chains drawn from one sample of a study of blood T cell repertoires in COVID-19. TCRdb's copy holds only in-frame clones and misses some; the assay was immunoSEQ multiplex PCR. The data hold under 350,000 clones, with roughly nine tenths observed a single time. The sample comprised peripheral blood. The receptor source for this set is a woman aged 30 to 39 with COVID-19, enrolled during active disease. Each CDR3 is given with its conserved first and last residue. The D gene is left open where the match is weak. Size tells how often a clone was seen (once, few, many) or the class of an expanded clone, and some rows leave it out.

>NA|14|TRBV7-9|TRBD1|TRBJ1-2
TGTGCCAGCAGCGGGACAGGGTCTCACTATGGCTACACCTTC
CASSGTGSHYGYTF
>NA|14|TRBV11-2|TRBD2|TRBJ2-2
TGTGCCACCCAGAGCGGGATTAACACCGGGGAGCTGTTTTTT
CATQSGINTGELFF
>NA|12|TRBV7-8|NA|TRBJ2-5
TGTGCCAGCAGCTTTTCCGGAGAGACCCAGTACTTC
CASSFSGETQYF
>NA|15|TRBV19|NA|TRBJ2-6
TGTGCCAGCCGGGACAAAAAAAGAGGGGCCAACGTCCTGACTTTC
CASRDKKRGANVLTF
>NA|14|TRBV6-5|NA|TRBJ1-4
TGTGCCAGCGCGCCTAGAGAAACTAATGAAAAACTGTTTTTT
CASAPRETNEKLFF
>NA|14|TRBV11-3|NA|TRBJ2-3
TGTGCCAGCAGCTTAGAGGCTAGCACAGATACGCAGTATTTT
CASSLEASTDTQYF
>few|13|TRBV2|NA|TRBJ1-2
TGTGCCAGCAGTGAAGCGTACTTGGATGGCTACACCTTC
CASSEAYLDGYTF
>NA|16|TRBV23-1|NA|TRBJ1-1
TGCGCCAGCAGTCGCGTGCACGGGGTAAGTAGCACTGAAGCTTTCTTT
CASSRVHGVSSTEAFF
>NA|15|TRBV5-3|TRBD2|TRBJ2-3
TGTGCCAGAAGCGGGAGACTAGCGGTCACAGATACGCAGTATTTT
CARSGRLAVTDTQYF
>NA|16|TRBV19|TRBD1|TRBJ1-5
TGTGCCAGTAGTATAGCCCCCAGGACAGGGGCTCAGCCCCAGCATTTT
CASSIAPRTGAQPQHF
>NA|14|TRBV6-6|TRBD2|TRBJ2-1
TGTGCCAGCAGTTACTCTGGCGGGGGGGATGAGCAGTTCTTC
CASSYSGGGDEQFF
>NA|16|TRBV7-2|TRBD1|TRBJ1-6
TGTGCCAGCAGCAGTCGGGACAGGGGATCTAATTCACCCCTCCACTTT
CASSSRDRGSNSPLHF
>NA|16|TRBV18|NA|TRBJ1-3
TGTGCCAGCTCACCACTGTCGCGGGTAACTGGAAACACCATATATTTT
CASSPLSRVTGNTIYF
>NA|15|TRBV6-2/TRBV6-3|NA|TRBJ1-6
TGTGCCAGCAGTCGTTACAGGGCGAATAATTCACCCCTCCACTTT
CASSRYRANNSPLHF
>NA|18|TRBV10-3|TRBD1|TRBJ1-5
TGTGCCATCAGTCAACAAACCGCCGGGACAGGGGATACTCAGCCCCAGCATTTT
CAISQQTAGTGDTQPQHF
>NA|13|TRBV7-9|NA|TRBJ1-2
TGTGCCAGCAGCACCCTCGAGGGCGGTGGCTACACCTTC
CASSTLEGGGYTF
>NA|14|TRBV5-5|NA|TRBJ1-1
TGTGCCAGCAGCTTGACAGGAACAAACACTGAAGCTTTCTTT
CASSLTGTNTEAFF
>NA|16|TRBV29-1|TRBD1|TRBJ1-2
TGCAGCGCGGAAATCCACGGGGCAGGGGGTCCGTATGGCTACACCTTC
CSAEIHGAGGPYGYTF
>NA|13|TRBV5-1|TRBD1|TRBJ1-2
TGCGCCAGCAGCATCGGGACAGGACTTGGCTACACCTTC
CASSIGTGLGYTF
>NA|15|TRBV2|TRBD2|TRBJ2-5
TGTGCCAGCAGGCTAGCGGGGGGCCTCCAAGAGACCCAGTACTTC
CASRLAGGLQETQYF
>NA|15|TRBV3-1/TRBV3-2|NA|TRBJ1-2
TGTGCCAGCAGCCCTTTCGCGGGGCCTAGCTATGGCTACACCTTC
CASSPFAGPSYGYTF
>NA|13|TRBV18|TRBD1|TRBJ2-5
TGTGCCAGCTCACGGGACAGTGGAGAGACCCAGTACTTC
CASSRDSGETQYF